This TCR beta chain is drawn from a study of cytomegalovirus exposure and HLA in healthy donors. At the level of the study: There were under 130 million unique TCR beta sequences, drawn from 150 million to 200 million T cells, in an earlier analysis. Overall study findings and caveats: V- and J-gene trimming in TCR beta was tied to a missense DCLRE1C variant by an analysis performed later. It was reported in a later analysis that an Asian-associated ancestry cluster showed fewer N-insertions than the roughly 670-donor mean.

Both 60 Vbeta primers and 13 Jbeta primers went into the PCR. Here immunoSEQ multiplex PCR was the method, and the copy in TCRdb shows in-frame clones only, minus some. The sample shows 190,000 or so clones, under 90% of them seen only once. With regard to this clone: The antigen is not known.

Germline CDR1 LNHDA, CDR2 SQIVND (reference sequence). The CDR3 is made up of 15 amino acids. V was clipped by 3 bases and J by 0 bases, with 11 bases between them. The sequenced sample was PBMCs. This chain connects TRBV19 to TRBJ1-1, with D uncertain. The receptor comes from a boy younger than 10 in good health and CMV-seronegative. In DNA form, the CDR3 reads TGTGCCAGTAGTATTTACAGAGCCTTGAACACTGAAGCTTTCTTT. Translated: CASSIYRALNTEAFF.